This entry concerns a single T cell receptor (beta chain). This sample was taken from a study of CD8 T cells in Susac syndrome. The germline CDR1 and CDR2 sequences are LGHNA and YSLEER. The CDR3 runs 12 residues. The ends were cut back, 1 base at V and 4 bases at J, with 4 bases in the middle. Random hexamers were used to reverse transcribe 0.5 to 1 ug of RNA. Each CDR3 protein is one row after TCRdb ran MiXCR on the immunoSEQ multiplex PCR reads. The sample lists 73,000 or so distinct CDR3 sequences; approximately 94% were seen once. The V gene is TRBV4-3, the J gene TRBJ1-2; D is undetermined. The clonotype originates from a human donor with multiple sclerosis. The sequenced material came from CD8+ T cells from PBMCs. CDR3 sequence (DNA): TGCGCCAGCAGCCAAGCAGGCTATGGCTACACCTTC. Protein sequence: CASSQAGYGYTF.